This TCR beta chain was profiled in a study of blood T cell repertoires in COVID-19 (dated by TCRdb to 2019 to 2021). Regarding the research as a whole: The collaborator samples originated in the United States, Italy and Spain and spanned the acute and convalescent phases of COVID-19. Nearly every sample came with metadata listing a de-identified subject ID, COVID-19 status, age in years and sex. The prospective study material was composed of cDNA or gDNA derived from T cells, B-cell-depleted T cells, or PBMCs. The repertoires were released in a freely available public database meant as a resource for research on the immune response to SARS-CoV-2. Subjects who had been exposed to COVID-19, were actively infected with it, or had recovered from it provided the deeply sampled blood TCRbeta repertoires that made up the dataset. HLA class I and class II types, where available, came from metadata supplied by the sample provider rather than from assay-based typing. The samples were drawn from the first 160 participants of the ongoing ImmuneRACE study and from 950 to 1,500 subjects provided by 6 global collaborators.

Participants in the prospective study were aged 18 to 89 years, lived in 24 United States geographic areas, and enrolled through a virtual design. To assign participants to cohorts, the prospective study relied on clinical history that participants themselves reported in a screening survey and a study questionnaire. In the prospective study, mobile phlebotomists collected whole blood, serum and a nasopharyngeal or oropharyngeal swab from each participant. Participants in the prospective study had the option to provide additional blood draws and questionnaires over a roughly 2-month period. Before DNA extraction, prospective study blood samples were shipped either frozen or at room temperature. General findings and caveats noted by the study authors: The quantity of clinical and demographic metadata differed by source and by participant and was supplied without curation.

The CDR3 measures 14 amino acids from cysteine to phenylalanine. Only CDR3 DNA is held: 42 bases, read in frame from base 1. CDR1 is given as SGHRS and CDR2 as YFSETQ, both from the germline V gene. Trimming takes 0 bases from V and 1 base from J, and the germline ends sit 7 bases apart. TCRbeta CDR3 regions were amplified from genomic DNA using the immunoSEQ Assay, a bias-controlled multiplex PCR. As for the authors' bioinformatics: The number of nucleated cells in each sample was estimated from the amplification of reference gene primers within the assay. Sequence reads were collapsed and filtered to measure the absolute abundance of every unique TCRbeta CDR3 rearrangement. For each sample, productive Simpson clonality was calculated as the square root of Simpson's diversity index across productive rearrangements. This immuneACCESS table, as held by TCRdb, lists in-frame sequences with V and J called but not all clones. Of the missing ones, under half trace to an unresolved V gene in checked studies; the others have no known cause. V and J calls and clone size come straight from that table; D and trimming were deduced from the DNA. This sample gives approximately 150,000 clones in total; roughly 84% of them show up just once. The ten largest clones add up to 0.95% to 1.5% of the sample.

About this clone itself: The clone's antigen remains unknown. Per-nucleotide qualities are absent, and no much larger clonotype sits a single base away.

This clonotype was sampled from a human donor with acute COVID-19. The donor label of this sample is uncertain. The chain uses TRBV5-1 and TRBJ1-1, and TRBD1 may be the D gene, going by 6 matching bases. Sample: PBMCs or T cells enriched from blood (not recorded which). CDR3 sequence: CASSLGTENTEAFF. The nucleotides read TGCGCCAGCAGCTTGGGGACAGAGAACACTGAAGCTTTCTTT.